This T cell receptor beta chain was sequenced in a study of blood T cell repertoires in COVID-19. Study-level background: Collection of acute and convalescent COVID-19 samples took place in the United States, Italy and Spain. T cells, B-cell-depleted T cells, or PBMCs provided the cDNA or gDNA that served as material.

V lost 6 bases, J lost 3 bases, and 17 bases lay in between. This CDR3 has 15 residues. Germline V gene sequence: CDR1 KGHSH, CDR2 LQKENI. Authors' analysis steps: Amplified reference gene primers provided the basis for estimating nucleated cell counts. Sequencing used immunoSEQ multiplex PCR; TCRdb keeps in-frame clones, though not all of them. The V and J calls and the clone size are those of that table, but D and trimming were determined from the DNA. The data hold about 100,000 clones, with about 91% observed a single time. The clonotype was recovered from a man between 18 and 35 years old with acute or convalescent COVID-19. The sequencing input was peripheral blood. The chain is built from TRBV18 and TRBJ1-1; D possibly corresponds to TRBD1 (6 bases). CDR3 coding DNA: TGTGCCAGCTCTCGCGCAGGGGCTGGGGACACTGAAGCTTTCTTT. It yields the protein CASSRAGAGDTEAFF.